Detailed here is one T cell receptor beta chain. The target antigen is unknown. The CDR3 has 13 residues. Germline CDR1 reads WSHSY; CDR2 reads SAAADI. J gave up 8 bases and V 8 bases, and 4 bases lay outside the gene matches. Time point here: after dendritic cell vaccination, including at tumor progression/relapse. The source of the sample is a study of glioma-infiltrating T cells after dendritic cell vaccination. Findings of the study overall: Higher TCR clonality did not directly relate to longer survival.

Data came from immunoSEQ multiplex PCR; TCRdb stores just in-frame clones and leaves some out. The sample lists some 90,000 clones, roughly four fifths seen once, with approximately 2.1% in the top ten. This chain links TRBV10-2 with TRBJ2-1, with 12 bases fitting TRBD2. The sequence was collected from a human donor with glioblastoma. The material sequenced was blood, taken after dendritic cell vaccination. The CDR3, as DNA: TGCGCCAGCCGGACTAGCGGGACGGATGAGCAGTTCTTC. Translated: CASRTSGTDEQFF.